What follows are 22 T cell receptor beta chains derived from one specimen sequenced in a study of T cell responses to AZD1222 COVID-19 vaccine. TCRdb keeps only in-frame clones here, not all; method: immunoSEQ multiplex PCR. The profile shows 54,000 or so clones, 89% of them singletons. Here the sequenced sample was peripheral blood, taken on day 0 of AZD1222 vaccination. Receptors were obtained from an adult in good health.

The CDR3 DNA sequence: TGTGCCAGTAAAAGCGGGAGGGGCTTCACAGATACGCAGTATTTT. Translated: CASKSGRGFTDTQYF. The genes are TRBV19 and TRBJ2-3, with 10 bases that match TRBD2. The germline gives CDR1 LNHDA, CDR2 SQIVND (reference sequence). J gave up 2 bases and V 7 bases, and 6 bases lay outside the gene matches. This CDR3 is 15 amino acids long. The full variable domain, completed using reference TRBV19 and TRBJ2-3, is DGGITQSPKYLFRKEGQNVTLSCEQNLNHDAMYWYRQDPGQGLRLIYYSQIVNDFQKGDIAEGYSVSREKKESFPLTVTSAQKNPTAFYLCASKSGRGFTDTQYFGPGTRLTVL.

J is TRBJ2-7 and V is TRBV7-9, with D maybe TRBD1 (7 bases). The CDR3 is 13 amino acids. The V gene's germline CDR1 is SEHNR and CDR2 FQNEAQ (reference sequence). V lost 5 bases to trimming and J lost 3 bases, with 11 bases between them. The CDR3 spells CASSQGGLYEQYF. The DNA of the CDR3 is TGTGCCAGCAGCCAGGGGGGACTCTACGAGCAGTACTTC. The full variable domain, in which reference TRBV7-9 and TRBJ2-7 provide the parts outside the CDR3, is DTGVSQNPRHKITKRGQNVTFRCDPISEHNRLYWYRQTLGQGPEFLTYFQNEAQLEKSRLLSDRFSAERPKGSFSTLEIQRTEQGDSAMYLCASSQGGLYEQYFGPGTRLTVT.

This clone was seen a few times. The V and J genes are TRBV10-3 and TRBJ2-2; D remains unclear. Trimming pared 6 bases from V and 5 bases from J, leaving 13 bases between. Germline V CDR1 and CDR2: ENHRY, SYGVKD. The CDR3 runs 14 residues. The CDR3 nucleotides read TGTGCCATCAGGGAGACCGGAGAAACCGGGGAGCTGTTTTTT. The encoded protein is CAIRETGETGELFF.

As concerns this clone: The junction departs from the called germline gene at one end, perhaps through a read error. The rearrangement links TRBV5-4 to TRBJ1-1; a weak D match, TRBD1 (5 bases). The CDR3 totals 13 residues. In germline, CDR1 is SGHNT, CDR2 YYREEE (reference sequence). CDR3 amino acids: CASSLLARGRPLF. In nucleotides, the CDR3 is TGTGCCAGCAGCTTGCTGGCTAGGGGACGGCCTCTCTTT.

The V gene is TRBV18, the J gene TRBJ1-3; D uncertain. Trimming shortened V by 3 bases and J by 2 bases, and 8 bases separated the two germline ends. CDR3 size: 14 residues. CDR1 is KGHSH, CDR2 LQKENI, per germline. CDR3 nucleotides: TGTGCCAGCTCACCTAATCGCGCTGGAAACACCATATATTTT. It encodes CASSPNRAGNTIYF.

The rearrangement joins TRBV11-2 to TRBJ2-7, with D perhaps TRBD2 (5 bases). CDR3 length equals 15 residues. V gave up 0 bases and J gave up 0 bases, with 9 bases separating them. Per germline, CDR1 SGHAT and CDR2 FQNNGV. The CDR3 loop is CASSLELGSSYEQYF. The CDR3 nucleotides are TGTGCCAGCAGCTTAGAACTGGGGAGCTCCTACGAGCAGTACTTC.

This sequence joins TRBV9 and TRBJ1-2; the D is unclear. The germline CDR1 and CDR2 sequences are SGDLS and YYNGEE. The CDR3 length is 10 residues. The V end was cut by 3 bases, the J end by 8 bases, with 5 bases between. The CDR3: CASSGRGYTF. CDR3 bases: TGTGCCAGCAGCGGAAGGGGCTACACCTTC.

V and J are TRBV5-1 and TRBJ2-7, with a possible D match to TRBD2 (5 bases). Deletions cut 0 bases from V and 5 bases from J, with 12 bases between. The germline CDR1 and CDR2 sequences are SGHRS and YFSETQ. The CDR3 contains 14 residues. For the CDR3, the DNA is TGCGCCAGCAGCTTGGCAGCTCGGGGAGACGAGCAGTACTTC. This translates into CASSLAARGDEQYF.

This chain connects TRBV11-3 to TRBJ1-5; D is ambiguous. CDR3 length: 12 residues. Germline V gene lookup returns CDR1 SGHNT and CDR2 YENEEA. Trimming cost V 5 bases and J 7 bases, with 9 bases left between them. CDR3 in amino acids: CASSPIGQPQHF. CDR3 DNA sequence: TGTGCCAGCAGCCCGATTGGACAGCCCCAGCATTTT.

The genes are TRBV27 and TRBJ2-7, with D perhaps TRBD1 (5 bases). This CDR3 has 13 amino acids. V lost 5 bases to trimming and J lost 4 bases, with 12 bases between them. The V gene's germline CDR1 is MNHEY and CDR2 SMNVEV (reference sequence). The CDR3 loop reads CASSGGAEYEQYF. CDR3 bases: TGTGCCAGCAGTGGTGGGGCGGAGTACGAGCAGTACTTC.

The J gene is TRBJ2-4, the V gene TRBV4-1, with 7 bases lining up with TRBD1. The CDR3 extends over 17 amino acids. Germline V gene sequence: CDR1 MGHRA, CDR2 YSYEKL. J was trimmed by 7 bases and V by 3 bases; bases with no gene match: 15. This CDR3 reads CASSHDDRDLKGNIQYF. CDR3 coding DNA: TGCGCCAGCAGCCACGATGACAGGGACCTAAAAGGGAACATTCAGTACTTC.

The rearrangement links TRBV28 to TRBJ2-7; D call uncertain. The CDR3 has 14 residues. V was pared by 7 bases and J by 3 bases, with 16 bases between. The germline gives CDR1 MDHEN, CDR2 SYDVKM. The CDR3: CASIPDGKNYEQYF. In DNA, the CDR3 is TGTGCCAGCATCCCGGACGGCAAAAACTACGAGCAGTACTTC.

This chain connects TRBV5-1 to TRBJ2-3; 8 bases match TRBD1. The CDR3 is made up of 13 amino acids. With V trimmed by 3 bases and J by 5 bases, 2 bases remained unmatched. CDR1 and CDR2 (germline): SGHRS, YFSETQ. CDR3 protein: CASSSDRGDTQYF. The DNA of the CDR3 is TGCGCCAGCAGCTCCGACAGGGGAGATACGCAGTATTTT.

The rearrangement uses TRBV11-2 and TRBJ2-6; perhaps TRBD2 as D (5 bases). Germline CDR1 is SGHAT and CDR2 is FQNNGV. The V end was cut by 5 bases, the J end by 0 bases, with 17 bases between. The CDR3 sequence is 18 residues long. This CDR3 reads CASSLVGPGSSGANVLTF. CDR3 coding DNA: TGTGCCAGCAGCCTCGTGGGTCCGGGGAGCTCTGGGGCCAACGTCCTGACTTTC.

The V call is TRBV28, the J call TRBJ1-2, with D unresolved. This CDR3 is built from 14 residues. Germline V lookup: CDR1 MDHEN, CDR2 SYDVKM. V was clipped by 9 bases and J by 4 bases, with 18 bases between them. CDR3 residues: CASSQTSAVYGYTF. For the CDR3, the DNA is TGTGCCAGTAGTCAGACTTCCGCGGTCTATGGCTACACCTTC.

CDR3 sequence reads: CASSEVGNTEAFF. CDR3 nucleotide sequence: TGTGCCAGCAGTGAAGTCGGGAACACTGAAGCTTTCTTT. The chain combines TRBV6-1 with TRBJ1-1; D remains unclear. V was clipped by 1 base and J by 1 base, with 4 bases between them. The germline V gene has CDR1 MNHNS and CDR2 SASEGT. This CDR3 is built from 13 residues.

The chain links TRBV28 to TRBJ1-5, with D possibly TRBD1 on 5 matching bases. CDR3 length: 15 amino acids. V was shortened by 5 bases and J by 7 bases, with 18 bases between the two germline ends. Germline loops: CDR1 MDHEN, CDR2 SYDVKM. CDR3 nucleotides: TGTGCCAGCAGTCCACCCCCCGGGGGGAGGCAGCCCCAGCATTTT. As protein: CASSPPPGGRQPQHF.

The rearrangement uses TRBV28 and TRBJ2-7; TRBD2 matches at 7 bases. Germline values: CDR1 MDHEN, CDR2 SYDVKM. The CDR3 is 12 residues long. J gave up 0 bases and V 10 bases, and 3 bases lay outside the gene matches. The CDR3 here is CATSGSSYEQYF. CDR3 in DNA: TGTGCCACTAGCGGAAGCTCCTACGAGCAGTACTTC.

For the CDR3, the DNA is TGTGCCAGCCGGGACGTCTATGGCTACACCTTC. Its protein is CASRDVYGYTF. The V call is TRBV6-5, the J call TRBJ1-2; possibly TRBD1 for D (5 bases). Germline lookup yields CDR1 MNHEY and CDR2 SVGAGI. The CDR3 extends over 11 amino acids. V was cut by 8 bases and J by 4 bases, with 8 bases left in between.

The chain recombines TRBV9 with TRBJ1-1, with 7 bases aligning to TRBD1. Trimming removed 3 bases from V and 0 bases from J; junction bases left unmatched: 5. Per the germline V gene, CDR1 is SGDLS and CDR2 is YYNGEE. This CDR3 has 15 amino acids. CDR3 in amino acids: CASSADTGVNTEAFF. The CDR3 DNA follows: TGTGCCAGCAGCGCCGATACAGGGGTGAACACTGAAGCTTTCTTT.

The chain combines TRBV6-6 with TRBJ2-2, with D tentatively TRBD1 (5 bases). The V gene's germline CDR1 is MNHNY and CDR2 SVGAGI (reference sequence). The CDR3 has 13 amino acids. With 11 bases removed from V and 4 bases from J, the gap between germline ends came to 14 bases. This CDR3 is CAGSTAVTGELFF. CDR3 DNA: TGTGCCGGATCGACAGCCGTCACCGGGGAGCTGTTTTTT.

The rearrangement uses TRBV11-1 and TRBJ2-1, with TRBD2 matching over 10 bases. The CDR3 runs to 15 residues. CDR1 is SGHAT, CDR2 FQDESV, per germline (reference sequence). The V gene end was trimmed by 5 bases and the J gene end by 10 bases; junction bases not matched to a gene: 11. CDR3 bases: TGTGCCAGCAGCCCCTCTAGCGGGAGTAGTGGCGAGCAGTTCTTC. Amino acid sequence: CASSPSSGSSGEQFF.